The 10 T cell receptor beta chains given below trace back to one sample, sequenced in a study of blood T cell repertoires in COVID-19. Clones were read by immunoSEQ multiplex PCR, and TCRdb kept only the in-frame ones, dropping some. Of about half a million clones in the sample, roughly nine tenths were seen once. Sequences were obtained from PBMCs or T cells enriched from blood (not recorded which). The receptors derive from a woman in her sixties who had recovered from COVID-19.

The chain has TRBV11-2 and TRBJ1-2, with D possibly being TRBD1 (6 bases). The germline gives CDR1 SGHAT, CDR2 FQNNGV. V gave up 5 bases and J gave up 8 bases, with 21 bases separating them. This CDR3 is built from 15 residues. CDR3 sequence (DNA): TGTGCCAGCAGCCCCCTAAGGGGGGGGAAAGGAGGCTACACCTTC. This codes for CASSPLRGGKGGYTF. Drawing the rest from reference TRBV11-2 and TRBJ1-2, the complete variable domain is EAGVAQSPRYKIIEKRQSVAFWCNPISGHATLYWYQQILGQGPKLLIQFQNNGVVDDSQLPKDRFSAERLKGVDSTLKIQPAKLEDSAVYLCASSPLRGGKGGYTFGSGTRLTVV.

This CDR3 is CSVHAGGQNGYTF. In nucleotides, the CDR3 is TGCAGCGTCCACGCAGGGGGCCAAAATGGCTACACCTTC. The chain is built from TRBV29-1 and TRBJ1-2; 8 bases line up with TRBD1. The CDR3 extends over 13 amino acids. Germline assignment: CDR1 SQVTM and CDR2 ANQGSEA. V shed 6 bases and J 6 bases; nucleotides not matched to a gene: 9.

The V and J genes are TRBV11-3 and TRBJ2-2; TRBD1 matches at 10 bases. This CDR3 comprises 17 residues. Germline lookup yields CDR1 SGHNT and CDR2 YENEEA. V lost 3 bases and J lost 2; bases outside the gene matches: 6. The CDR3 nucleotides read TGTGCCAGCAGCTTCACCGGGACAGGGGCTAACACCGGGGAGCTGTTTTTT. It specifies CASSFTGTGANTGELFF.

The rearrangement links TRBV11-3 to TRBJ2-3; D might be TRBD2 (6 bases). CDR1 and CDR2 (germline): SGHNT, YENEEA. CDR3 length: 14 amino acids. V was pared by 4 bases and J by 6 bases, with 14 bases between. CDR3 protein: CASSSRSGGDTQYF. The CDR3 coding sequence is TGTGCCAGCAGCTCCCGATCCGGAGGGGATACGCAGTATTTT.

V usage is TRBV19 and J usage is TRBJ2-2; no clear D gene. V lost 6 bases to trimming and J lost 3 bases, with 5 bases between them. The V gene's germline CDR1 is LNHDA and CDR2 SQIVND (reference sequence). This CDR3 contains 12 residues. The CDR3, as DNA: TGTGCCAGTAGGGCCTACACCGGGGAGCTGTTTTTT. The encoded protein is CASRAYTGELFF.

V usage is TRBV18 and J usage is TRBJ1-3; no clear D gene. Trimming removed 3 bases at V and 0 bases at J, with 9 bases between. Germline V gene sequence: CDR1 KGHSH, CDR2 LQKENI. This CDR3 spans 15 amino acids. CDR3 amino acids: CASSPTVISGNTIYF. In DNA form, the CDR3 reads TGTGCCAGCTCACCCACAGTGATCTCTGGAAACACCATATATTTT.

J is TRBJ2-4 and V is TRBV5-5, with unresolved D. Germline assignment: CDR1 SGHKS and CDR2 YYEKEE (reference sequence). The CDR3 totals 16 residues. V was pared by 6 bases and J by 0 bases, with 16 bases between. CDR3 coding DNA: TGTGCCAGCACCCAGCGACCATTGGAAGCCAAAAACATTCAGTACTTC. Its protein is CASTQRPLEAKNIQYF.

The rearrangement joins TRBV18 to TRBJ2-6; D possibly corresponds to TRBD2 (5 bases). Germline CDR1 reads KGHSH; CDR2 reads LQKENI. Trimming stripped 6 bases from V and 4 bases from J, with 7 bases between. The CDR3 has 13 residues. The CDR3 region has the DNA TGTGCCAGCTCGCGCGGGGGGGCCAACGTCCTGACTTTC. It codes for CASSRGGANVLTF. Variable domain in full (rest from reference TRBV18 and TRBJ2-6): NAGVMQNPRHLVRRRGQEARLRCSPMKGHSHVYWYRQLPEEGLKFMVYLQKENIIDESGMPKERFSAEFPKEGPSILRIQQVVRGDSAAYFCASSRGGANVLTFGAGSRLTVL.

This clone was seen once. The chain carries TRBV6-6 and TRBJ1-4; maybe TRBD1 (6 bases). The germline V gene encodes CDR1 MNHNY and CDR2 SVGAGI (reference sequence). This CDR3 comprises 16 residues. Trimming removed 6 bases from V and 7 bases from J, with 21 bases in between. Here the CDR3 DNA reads TGTGCCAGCAGCCCCAATCATGGGAGGGGGTTTGAAAAACTGTTTTTT. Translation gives CASSPNHGRGFEKLFF.

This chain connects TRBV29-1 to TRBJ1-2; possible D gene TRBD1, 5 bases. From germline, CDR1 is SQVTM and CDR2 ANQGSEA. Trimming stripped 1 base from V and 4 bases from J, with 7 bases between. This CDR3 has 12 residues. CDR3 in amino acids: CSVEAGIYGYTF. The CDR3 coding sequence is TGCAGCGTTGAAGCAGGGATCTATGGCTACACCTTC.